The 8 T cell receptor beta chains below were found in one sample sequenced in a study of cytomegalovirus exposure and HLA in healthy donors. The repertoire was sequenced with immunoSEQ multiplex PCR; TCRdb's copy has only in-frame clones and lacks some. The repertoire holds 110,000 or so clones, with around nine tenths as singletons. The sequencing sample was made of PBMCs. These receptors were collected from a woman aged 18 to 35 in good health and CMV-seronegative.

V gene TRBV27 combines with J gene TRBJ2-3, with 7 bases identical to TRBD2. Germline-derived CDR1 and CDR2 are MNHEY and SMNVEV (reference sequence). V trimming: 3 bases; J trimming: 0 bases; junction bases outside the gene matches: 12. The CDR3 sequence is 18 residues long. CDR3 in DNA: TGTGCCAGCAGTTTTAGGCCCGCTGGAGCGGGAAGCACAGATACGCAGTATTTT. It translates to CASSFRPAGAGSTDTQYF.

This chain uses TRBV28 with TRBJ2-7; TRBD1 might be the D (5 bases). V lost 3 bases and J 6 bases, leaving 9 bases between the germline ends. The germline V gene has CDR1 MDHEN and CDR2 SYDVKM. This CDR3 has 12 amino acids. The CDR3 sequence is CASSLAGPEQYF. The CDR3 coding sequence is TGTGCCAGCAGTTTGGCAGGGCCCGAGCAGTACTTC.

The chain uses TRBV18 and TRBJ1-1; 7 nucleotides match TRBD1. Trimming cost V 3 bases and J 5 bases; bases outside gene matches: 9. Germline lookup yields CDR1 KGHSH and CDR2 LQKENI. CDR3 size: 15 residues. The CDR3 DNA is TGTGCCAGCTCACCTGGACAGGCCGGCCTTACTGAAGCTTTCTTT. Encoded protein: CASSPGQAGLTEAFF.

The chain employs TRBV7-6 and TRBJ2-3; tentative D call: TRBD2 (5 bases). CDR1 is SGHVS and CDR2 is FNYEAQ in the germline V gene. The CDR3 runs 15 residues. V was trimmed by 3 bases and J by 3 bases, leaving 13 bases between them. Written as DNA, the CDR3 is TGTGCCAGCAGCTTGGCGGGCGTAACGACAGATACGCAGTATTTT. Protein product: CASSLAGVTTDTQYF.

The V and J genes are TRBV25-1 and TRBJ2-1, with D possibly matching TRBD2 (5 bases). Trimming removed 4 bases from V and 1 base from J, with 8 bases in between. This CDR3 contains 14 residues. In germline, CDR1 is MGHDK, CDR2 SYGVNS. The CDR3, as DNA: TGTGCCAGCAGTGGGACGGGGTCCTACAATGAGCAGTTCTTC. Translating it yields CASSGTGSYNEQFF.

The chain uses TRBV7-2 and TRBJ2-7; possibly TRBD1 for D (6 bases). This CDR3 has 14 residues. The germline V gene has CDR1 SGHTA and CDR2 FQGNSA. Trimming removed 4 bases at V and 1 base at J, with 11 bases between. Here the CDR3 DNA reads TGTGCCAGCAGCTGGGACATCCGTTCCTACGAGCAGTACTTC. Encoded protein: CASSWDIRSYEQYF.

This clone occurred once. The gene calls are TRBV2 and TRBJ2-7; maybe TRBD2 (5 bases). The CDR3 is made up of 14 amino acids. CDR1 SNHLY and CDR2 FYNNEI come from the germline V gene. Trimming took off 7 bases at V and 2 bases at J, with 15 bases between the two ends. CDR3: CASIGEVGAYEQYF. Written as DNA, the CDR3 is TGTGCCAGCATCGGGGAAGTGGGTGCCTACGAGCAGTACTTC.

The chain couples TRBV6-1 to TRBJ2-1, with D perhaps TRBD1 (6 bases). Germline-derived CDR1 and CDR2 are MNHNS and SASEGT. Trimming took off 6 bases at V and 8 bases at J, with 14 bases between the two ends. The length of the CDR3 is 13 residues. The CDR3: CASSPPGAHEQFF. For the CDR3, the DNA is TGTGCCAGCAGCCCTCCAGGGGCCCATGAGCAGTTCTTC.